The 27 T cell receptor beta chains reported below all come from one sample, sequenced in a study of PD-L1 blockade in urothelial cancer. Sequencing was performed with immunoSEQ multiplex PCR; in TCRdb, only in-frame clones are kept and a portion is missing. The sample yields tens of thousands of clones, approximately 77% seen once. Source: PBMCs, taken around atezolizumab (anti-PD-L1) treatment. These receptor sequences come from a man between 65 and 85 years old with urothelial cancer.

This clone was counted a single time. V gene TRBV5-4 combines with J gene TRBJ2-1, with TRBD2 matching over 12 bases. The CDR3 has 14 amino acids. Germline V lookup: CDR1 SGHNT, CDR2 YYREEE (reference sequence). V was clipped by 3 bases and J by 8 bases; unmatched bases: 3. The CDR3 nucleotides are TGTGCCAGCAGCTCTGGACTAGCGGGATATGAGCAGTTCTTC. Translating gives CASSSGLAGYEQFF. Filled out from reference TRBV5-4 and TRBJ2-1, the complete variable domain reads ETGVTQSPTHLIKTRGQQVTLRCSSQSGHNTVSWYQQALGQGPQFIFQYYREEENGRGNFPPRFSGLQFPNYSSELNVNALELDDSALYLCASSSGLAGYEQFFGPGTRLTVL.

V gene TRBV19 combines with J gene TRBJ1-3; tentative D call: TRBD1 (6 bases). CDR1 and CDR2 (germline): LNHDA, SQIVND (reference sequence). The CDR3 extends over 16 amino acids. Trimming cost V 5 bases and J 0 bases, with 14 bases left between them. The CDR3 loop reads CASSPRQALSGNTIYF. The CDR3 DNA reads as TGTGCCAGTAGTCCGAGACAGGCCCTCTCTGGAAACACCATATATTTT.

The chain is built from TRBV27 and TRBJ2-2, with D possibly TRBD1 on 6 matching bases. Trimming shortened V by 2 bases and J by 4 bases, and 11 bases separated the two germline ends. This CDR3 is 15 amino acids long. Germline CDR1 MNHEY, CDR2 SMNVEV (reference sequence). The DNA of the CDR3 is TGTGCCAGCAGTTTAGGGGTCAGGGGCACCGGGGAGCTGTTTTTT. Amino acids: CASSLGVRGTGELFF.

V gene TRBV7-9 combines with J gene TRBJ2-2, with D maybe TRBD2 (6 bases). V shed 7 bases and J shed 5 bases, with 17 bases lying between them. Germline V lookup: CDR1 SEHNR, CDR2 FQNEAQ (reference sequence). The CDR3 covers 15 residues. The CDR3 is CASKTWGEQTGELFF. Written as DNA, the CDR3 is TGTGCCAGCAAAACGTGGGGGGAACAAACCGGGGAGCTGTTTTTT.

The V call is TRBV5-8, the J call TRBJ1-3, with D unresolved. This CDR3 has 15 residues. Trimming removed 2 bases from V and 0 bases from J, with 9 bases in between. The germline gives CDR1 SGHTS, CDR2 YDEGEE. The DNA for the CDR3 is TGTGCCAGCAGCTTTGTCAGGCTCTCTGGAAACACCATATATTTT. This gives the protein CASSFVRLSGNTIYF.

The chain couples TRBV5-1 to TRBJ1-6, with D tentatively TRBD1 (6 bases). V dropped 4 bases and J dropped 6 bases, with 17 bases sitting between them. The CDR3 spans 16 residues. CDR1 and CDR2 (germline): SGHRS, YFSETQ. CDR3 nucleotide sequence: TGCGCCAGCAGCCTTGAGCAGGGGAGGGGTAATTCACCCCTCCACTTT. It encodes CASSLEQGRGNSPLHF.

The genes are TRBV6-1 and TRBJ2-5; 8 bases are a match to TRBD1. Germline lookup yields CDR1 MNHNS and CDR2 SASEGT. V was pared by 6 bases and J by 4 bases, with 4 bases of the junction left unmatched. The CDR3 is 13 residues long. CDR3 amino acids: CASRGQAGETQYF. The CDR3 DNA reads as TGTGCCAGCAGGGGACAGGCGGGAGAGACCCAGTACTTC.

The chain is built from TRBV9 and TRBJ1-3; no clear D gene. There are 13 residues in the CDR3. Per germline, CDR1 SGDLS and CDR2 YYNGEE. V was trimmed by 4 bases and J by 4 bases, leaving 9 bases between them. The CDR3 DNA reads TGTGCCAGCAGCCAGTTAAGAGGAAACACCATATATTTT. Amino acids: CASSQLRGNTIYF.

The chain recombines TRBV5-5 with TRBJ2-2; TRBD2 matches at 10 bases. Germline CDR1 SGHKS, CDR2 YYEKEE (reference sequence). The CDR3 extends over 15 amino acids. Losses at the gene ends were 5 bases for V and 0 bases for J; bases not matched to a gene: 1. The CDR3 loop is CASRSGGANTGELFF. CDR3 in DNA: TGTGCCAGCAGGAGCGGGGGGGCGAACACCGGGGAGCTGTTTTTT.

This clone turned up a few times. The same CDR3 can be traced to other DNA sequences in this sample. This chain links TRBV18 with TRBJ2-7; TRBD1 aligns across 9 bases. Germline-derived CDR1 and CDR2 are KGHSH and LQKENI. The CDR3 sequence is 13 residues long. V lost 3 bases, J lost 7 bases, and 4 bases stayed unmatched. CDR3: CASSPRDRGEQYF. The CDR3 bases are TGTGCCAGCTCACCTCGAGACAGGGGGGAGCAGTACTTC.

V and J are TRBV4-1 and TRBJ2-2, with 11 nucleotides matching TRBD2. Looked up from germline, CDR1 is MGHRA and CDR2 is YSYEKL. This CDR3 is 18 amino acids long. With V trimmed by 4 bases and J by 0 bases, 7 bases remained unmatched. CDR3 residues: CASSPSGLAEANTGELFF. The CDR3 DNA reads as TGCGCCAGCAGCCCCTCGGGACTAGCGGAAGCGAACACCGGGGAGCTGTTTTTT.

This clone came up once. The CDR3 reads CASSWTGSSYNEQFF. The CDR3 bases are TGTGCCAGCAGCTGGACAGGGAGCTCCTACAATGAGCAGTTCTTC. The J gene is TRBJ2-1, the V gene TRBV7-9; TRBD1 aligns across 8 bases. Per the germline V gene, CDR1 is SEHNR and CDR2 is FQNEAQ (reference sequence). This CDR3 is built from 15 residues. The ends lost 4 bases at V and 0 bases at J; junction bases unmatched: 2.

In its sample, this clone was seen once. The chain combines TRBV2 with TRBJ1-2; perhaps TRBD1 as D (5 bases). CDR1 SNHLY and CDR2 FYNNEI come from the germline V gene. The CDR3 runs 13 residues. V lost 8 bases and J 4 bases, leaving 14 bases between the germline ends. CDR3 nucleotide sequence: TGTGCCAGCTCATTCAGGAGGGGCTATGGCTACACCTTC. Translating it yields CASSFRRGYGYTF.

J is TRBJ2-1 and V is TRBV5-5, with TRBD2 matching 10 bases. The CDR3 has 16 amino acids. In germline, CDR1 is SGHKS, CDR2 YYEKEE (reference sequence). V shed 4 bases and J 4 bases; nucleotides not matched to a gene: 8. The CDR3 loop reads CASSTRGSGRYNEQFF. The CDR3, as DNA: TGTGCCAGCAGCACCCGGGGTAGCGGGAGGTACAATGAGCAGTTCTTC.

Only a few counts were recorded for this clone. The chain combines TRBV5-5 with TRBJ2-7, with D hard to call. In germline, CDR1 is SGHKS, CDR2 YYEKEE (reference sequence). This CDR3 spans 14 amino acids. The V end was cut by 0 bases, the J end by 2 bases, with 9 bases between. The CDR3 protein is CASSLEWQTYEQYF. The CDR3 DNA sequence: TGTGCCAGCAGCTTGGAGTGGCAAACCTACGAGCAGTACTTC. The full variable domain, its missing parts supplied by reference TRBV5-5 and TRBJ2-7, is DAGVTQSPTHLIKTRGQQVTLRCSPISGHKSVSWYQQVLGQGPQFIFQYYEKEERGRGNFPDRFSARQFPNYSSELNVNALLLGDSALYLCASSLEWQTYEQYFGPGTRLTVT.

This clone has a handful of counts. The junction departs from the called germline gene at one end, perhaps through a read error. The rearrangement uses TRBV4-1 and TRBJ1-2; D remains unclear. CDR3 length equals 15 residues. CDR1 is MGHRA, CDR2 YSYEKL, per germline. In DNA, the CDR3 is TGCGCCAGCAGCCAAGAAGGAGGGCCTAATTATGGCTACACCTTC. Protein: CASSQEGGPNYGYTF.

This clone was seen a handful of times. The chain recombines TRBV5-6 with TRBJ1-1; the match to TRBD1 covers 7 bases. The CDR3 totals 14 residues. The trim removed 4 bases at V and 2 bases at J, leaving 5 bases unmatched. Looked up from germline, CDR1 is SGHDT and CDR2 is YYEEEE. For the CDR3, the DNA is TGTGCCAGCAGCCTGGGGACAGCCAACACTGAAGCTTTCTTT. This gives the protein CASSLGTANTEAFF.

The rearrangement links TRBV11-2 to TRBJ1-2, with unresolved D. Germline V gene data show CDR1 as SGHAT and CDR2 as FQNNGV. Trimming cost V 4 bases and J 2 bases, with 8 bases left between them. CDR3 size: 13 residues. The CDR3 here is CASSSGVNYGYTF. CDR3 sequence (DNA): TGTGCCAGCAGCTCGGGAGTGAACTATGGCTACACCTTC. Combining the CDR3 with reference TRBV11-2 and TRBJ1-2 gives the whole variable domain EAGVAQSPRYKIIEKRQSVAFWCNPISGHATLYWYQQILGQGPKLLIQFQNNGVVDDSQLPKDRFSAERLKGVDSTLKIQPAKLEDSAVYLCASSSGVNYGYTFGSGTRLTVV.

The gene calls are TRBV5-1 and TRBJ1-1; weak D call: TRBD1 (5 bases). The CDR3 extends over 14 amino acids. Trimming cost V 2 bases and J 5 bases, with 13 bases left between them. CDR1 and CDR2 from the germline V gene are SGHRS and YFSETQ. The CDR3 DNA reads TGCGCCAGCAGCTTATCGGGGGGTAGTACTGAAGCTTTCTTT. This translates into CASSLSGGSTEAFF. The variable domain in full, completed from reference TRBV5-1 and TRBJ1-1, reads KAGVTQTPRYLIKTRGQQVTLSCSPISGHRSVSWYQQTPGQGLQFLFEYFSETQRNKGNFPGRFSGRQFSNSRSEMNVSTLELGDSALYLCASSLSGGSTEAFFGQGTRLTVV.

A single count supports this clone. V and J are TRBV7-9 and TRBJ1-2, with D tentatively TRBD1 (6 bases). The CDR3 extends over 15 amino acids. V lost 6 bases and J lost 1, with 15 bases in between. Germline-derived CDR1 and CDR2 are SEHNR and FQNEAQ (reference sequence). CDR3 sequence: CASSTGTSFNYGYTF. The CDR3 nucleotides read TGTGCCAGCAGTACCGGGACATCCTTTAACTATGGCTACACCTTC.

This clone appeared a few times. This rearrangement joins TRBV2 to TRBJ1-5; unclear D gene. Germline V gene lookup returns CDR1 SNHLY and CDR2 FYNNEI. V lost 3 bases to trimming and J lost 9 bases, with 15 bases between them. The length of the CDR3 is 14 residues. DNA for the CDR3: TGTGCCAGCAGTGACGACACAGCCGCATGGCCCCAGCATTTT. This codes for CASSDDTAAWPQHF.

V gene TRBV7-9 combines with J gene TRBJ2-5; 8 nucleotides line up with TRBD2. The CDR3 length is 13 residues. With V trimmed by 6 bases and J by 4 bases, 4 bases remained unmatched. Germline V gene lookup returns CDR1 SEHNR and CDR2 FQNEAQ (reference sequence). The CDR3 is CASSSGLVETQYF. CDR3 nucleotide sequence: TGTGCCAGCAGTTCGGGACTAGTAGAGACCCAGTACTTC. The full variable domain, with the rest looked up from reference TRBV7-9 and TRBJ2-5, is DTGVSQNPRHKITKRGQNVTFRCDPISEHNRLYWYRQTLGQGPEFLTYFQNEAQLEKSRLLSDRFSAERPKGSFSTLEIQRTEQGDSAMYLCASSSGLVETQYFGPGTRLLVL.

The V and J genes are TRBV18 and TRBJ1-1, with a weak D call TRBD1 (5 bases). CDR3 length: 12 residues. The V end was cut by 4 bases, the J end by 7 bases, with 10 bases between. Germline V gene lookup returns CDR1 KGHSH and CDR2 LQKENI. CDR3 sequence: CASSLTGDEAFF. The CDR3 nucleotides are TGTGCCAGCTCACTCACAGGAGATGAAGCTTTCTTT.

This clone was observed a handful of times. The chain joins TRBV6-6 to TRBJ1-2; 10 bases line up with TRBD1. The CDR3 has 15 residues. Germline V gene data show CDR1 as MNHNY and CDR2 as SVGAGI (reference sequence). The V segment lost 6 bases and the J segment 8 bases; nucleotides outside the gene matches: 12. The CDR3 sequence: CASSRGTGEGSGYTF. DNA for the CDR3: TGTGCCAGCAGCAGGGGGACAGGGGAAGGATCGGGCTACACCTTC.

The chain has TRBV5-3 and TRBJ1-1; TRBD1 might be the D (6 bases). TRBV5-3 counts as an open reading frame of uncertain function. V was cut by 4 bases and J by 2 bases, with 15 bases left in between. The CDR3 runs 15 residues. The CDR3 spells CARSGGQPINTEAFF. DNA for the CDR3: TGTGCCAGAAGCGGTGGACAGCCTATTAACACTGAAGCTTTCTTT.

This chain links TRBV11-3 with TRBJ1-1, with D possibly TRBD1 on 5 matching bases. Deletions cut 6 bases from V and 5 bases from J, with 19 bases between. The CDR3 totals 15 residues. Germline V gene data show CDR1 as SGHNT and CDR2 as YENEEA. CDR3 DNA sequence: TGTGCCAGCAGTTTGTACTCCACGGGGGAAACTGAAGCTTTCTTT. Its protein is CASSLYSTGETEAFF.

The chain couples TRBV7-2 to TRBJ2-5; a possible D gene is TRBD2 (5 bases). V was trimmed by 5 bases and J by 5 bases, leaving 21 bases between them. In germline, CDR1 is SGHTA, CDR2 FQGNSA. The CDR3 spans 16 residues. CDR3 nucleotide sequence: TGTGCCAGCAGCGTCGAGTTGGCGCCCCCGGGGGAGACCCAGTACTTC. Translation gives CASSVELAPPGETQYF.